These 23 T cell receptor beta chains were all obtained from the same sample, sequenced in a study of multiple sclerosis patients with progressive multifocal leukoencephalopathy. The time point was: before natalizumab initiation. Some clones are missing from TCRdb's copy, which holds only in-frame ones; the method was immunoSEQ multiplex PCR. The repertoire consists of 25,000 to 35,000 clones, with around 90% occurring once and the leading ten covering over 0.95%. Sample: PBMCs. Every receptor here comes from a human donor with multiple sclerosis.

J is TRBJ1-5 and V is TRBV4-3; D gene ambiguous. The V end was cut by 0 bases, the J end by 14 bases, with 17 bases between. The CDR3 consists of 14 residues. The V gene's germline CDR1 is LGHNA and CDR2 YSLEER. The CDR3 reads CASSQDSEAPGKHF. In DNA form, the CDR3 reads TGCGCCAGCAGCCAAGATAGTGAAGCTCCGGGCAAGCATTTT.

V gene TRBV4-1 combines with J gene TRBJ2-3, with D hard to call. The CDR3 length is 15 residues. In germline, CDR1 is MGHRA, CDR2 YSYEKL. V shed 3 bases and J shed 4 bases, with 14 bases lying between them. CDR3 amino acids: CASSQGQVGSDTQYF. The CDR3 region has the DNA TGCGCCAGCAGCCAGGGTCAGGTAGGGTCAGATACGCAGTATTTT.

The chain is built from TRBV5-4 and TRBJ1-6, with D tentatively TRBD1 (6 bases). Germline CDR1 reads SGHNT; CDR2 reads YYREEE (reference sequence). This CDR3 is 16 amino acids long. Between the trimmed V and J ends, which lost 5 bases and 5 bases, there was a span of 17 bases. DNA of the CDR3: TGTGCCAGCAGTGTGGAATCTGGACAGAATAATTCACCCCTCCACTTT. It codes for CASSVESGQNNSPLHF.

About this clone itself: An end of the junction does not agree with germline; a read error may underlie this. This chain uses TRBV10-3 with TRBJ2-5, with D hard to call. This CDR3 comprises 12 residues. Germline assignment: CDR1 ENHRY and CDR2 SYGVKD. CDR3 in amino acids: CANGPRAEAQYF. In DNA form, the CDR3 reads TGTGCCAACGGACCCCGAGCAGAGGCCCAGTACTTC.

The chain combines TRBV11-2 with TRBJ2-7, with 12 bases fitting TRBD1. The CDR3 is 14 amino acids. The V gene's germline CDR1 is SGHAT and CDR2 FQNNGV. V shed 11 bases and J 2 bases; nucleotides not matched to a gene: 7. In DNA form, the CDR3 reads TGTGCCGTCCCAGGGACAGGGGGCCCCTACGAGCAGTACTTC. Its translation: CAVPGTGGPYEQYF.

The chain has TRBV19 and TRBJ2-2; possible D gene TRBD2, 7 bases. Germline V lookup: CDR1 LNHDA, CDR2 SQIVND (reference sequence). The CDR3 has 16 amino acids. V shed 3 bases and J shed 5 bases, with 16 bases lying between them. CDR3 DNA: TGTGCCAGTAGTATTGCTGGGGGGGCTAAAACCGGGGAGCTGTTTTTT. Encoded protein: CASSIAGGAKTGELFF. Full variable domain (outside the CDR3, taken from reference TRBV19 and TRBJ2-2): DGGITQSPKYLFRKEGQNVTLSCEQNLNHDAMYWYRQDPGQGLRLIYYSQIVNDFQKGDIAEGYSVSREKKESFPLTVTSAQKNPTAFYLCASSIAGGAKTGELFFGEGSRLTVL.

V gene TRBV14 combines with J gene TRBJ1-2, with 9 bases fitting TRBD1. V trimming: 6 bases; J trimming: 3 bases; junction bases outside the gene matches: 8. Germline V lookup: CDR1 SGHDN, CDR2 FVKESK. There are 15 residues in the CDR3. As DNA, the CDR3 is TGTGCCAGCAGTCGCGCGGGGACAGGGTACTATGGCTACACCTTC. It encodes CASSRAGTGYYGYTF.

The sample holds a few counts of this clone. The V gene is TRBV7-9, the J gene TRBJ2-7; D possibly uses TRBD1 or TRBD2 (5 bases each). The CDR3 covers 14 residues. Between the trimmed V and J ends, which lost 5 bases and 2 bases, there was a span of 13 bases. The germline V gene encodes CDR1 SEHNR and CDR2 FQNEAQ (reference sequence). The CDR3 DNA is TGTGCCAGCAGCCCAAGAGGGGACCCCTACGAGCAGTACTTC. Translating gives CASSPRGDPYEQYF.

This sequence joins TRBV4-3 and TRBJ1-4; D gene ambiguous. The CDR3 loop spans 15 amino acids. The V end lost 1 base, the J end lost 3 bases, and 9 bases lay between the germline ends. Germline values: CDR1 LGHNA, CDR2 YSLEER. CDR3 amino acids: CASSQAVGPNEKLFF. The CDR3 nucleotides read TGCGCCAGCAGCCAAGCCGTGGGTCCTAATGAAAAACTGTTTTTT.

The chain links TRBV11-2 to TRBJ2-1, with unresolved D. The CDR3 contains 13 residues. The V and J ends lost 0 bases and 4 bases respectively, with 4 bases between them. CDR1 SGHAT and CDR2 FQNNGV come from the germline V gene. DNA for the CDR3: TGTGCCAGCAGCTTAGAATGGTACAATGAGCAGTTCTTC. Amino acid sequence: CASSLEWYNEQFF.

The chain carries TRBV30 and TRBJ2-2, with D unclear. The V gene lost 4 bases and the J gene lost 0 bases, with 12 bases spanning the gap. The CDR3 extends over 15 amino acids. CDR1 is GTSNPN and CDR2 is SVGIG in the germline V gene (reference sequence). CDR3 protein: CAWTSPPTNTGELFF. As DNA, the CDR3 is TGTGCCTGGACAAGCCCCCCTACGAACACCGGGGAGCTGTTTTTT. Variable domain in full (rest from reference TRBV30 and TRBJ2-2): SQTIHQWPATLVQPVGSPLSLECTVEGTSNPNLYWYRQAAGRGLQLLFYSVGIGQISSEVPQNLSASRPQDRQFILSSKKLLLSDSGFYLCAWTSPPTNTGELFFGEGSRLTVL.

This chain links TRBV10-3 with TRBJ1-1, with D maybe TRBD1 (5 bases). V was pared by 4 bases and J by 0 bases, with 12 bases between. Germline CDR1 and CDR2: ENHRY and SYGVKD. The CDR3 is made up of 15 amino acids. The CDR3 coding sequence is TGTGCCATCAGTGCAGCCGGGACCCTGAACACTGAAGCTTTCTTT. It yields the protein CAISAAGTLNTEAFF.

This clone has more than one count but fewer than ten. This sequence joins TRBV14 and TRBJ1-1, with 7 bases identical to TRBD1. The CDR3 totals 13 residues. The V segment lost 0 bases and the J segment 8 bases; nucleotides outside the gene matches: 3. Germline-derived CDR1 and CDR2 are SGHDN and FVKESK. The CDR3 loop is CASSQDPTGEAFF. The CDR3 DNA reads as TGTGCCAGCAGCCAAGACCCGACAGGGGAAGCTTTCTTT.

The chain employs TRBV10-3 and TRBJ2-3; D gene uncertain. Trimming took off 0 bases at V and 2 bases at J, with 15 bases between the two ends. The CDR3 extends over 17 amino acids. The germline CDR1 and CDR2 sequences are ENHRY and SYGVKD. The CDR3 reads CAISESRAVGFTDTQYF. CDR3 DNA sequence: TGTGCCATCAGTGAGTCAAGGGCGGTCGGTTTCACAGATACGCAGTATTTT.

This chain connects TRBV5-1 to TRBJ2-2; tentative D call: TRBD1 (5 bases). In germline, CDR1 is SGHRS, CDR2 YFSETQ. CDR3 length equals 14 residues. The V and J ends lost 1 base and 3 bases respectively, with 7 bases between them. CDR3 coding DNA: TGCGCCAGCAGCTTGCTACAGGACACCGGGGAGCTGTTTTTT. Its translation: CASSLLQDTGELFF.

The V and J genes are TRBV6-6 and TRBJ2-5, with D perhaps being TRBD1 or TRBD2 (5 bases each). The CDR3 has 13 residues. V dropped 7 bases and J dropped 7 bases, with 16 bases sitting between them. CDR1 and CDR2 from the germline V gene are MNHNY and SVGAGI (reference sequence). The CDR3: CASTLPGDGTQYF. The CDR3 coding sequence is TGTGCCAGCACCCTACCCGGGGACGGGACCCAGTACTTC.

The chain employs TRBV6-1 and TRBJ1-2; D uncertain. Between the trimmed V and J ends, which lost 4 bases and 3 bases, there was a span of 9 bases. The V gene's germline CDR1 is MNHNS and CDR2 SASEGT. CDR3 length equals 13 residues. This CDR3 is CASSGWTDYGYTF. In DNA, the CDR3 is TGTGCCAGCAGTGGATGGACGGACTATGGCTACACCTTC.

V usage is TRBV27 and J usage is TRBJ2-7, with D perhaps being TRBD1 or TRBD2 (5 bases each). The CDR3 totals 13 residues. Germline V CDR1 and CDR2: MNHEY, SMNVEV (reference sequence). V dropped 11 bases and J dropped 2 bases, with 16 bases sitting between them. The CDR3 reads CASGFRGAYEQYF. DNA for the CDR3: TGTGCCTCGGGGTTCCGAGGGGCCTACGAGCAGTACTTC.

The chain joins TRBV7-9 to TRBJ2-3; 12 positions agree with TRBD1. V was pared by 5 bases and J by 2 bases, with 11 bases of the junction left unmatched. The CDR3 is made up of 18 amino acids. Germline values: CDR1 SEHNR, CDR2 FQNEAQ (reference sequence). The CDR3 here is CASSPGGTGGLYTDTQYF. CDR3 nucleotide sequence: TGTGCCAGCAGCCCCGGTGGGACAGGGGGCCTATACACAGATACGCAGTATTTT.

The rearrangement joins TRBV5-5 to TRBJ2-5; D remains ambiguous. Deletions cut 3 bases from V and 0 bases from J, with 27 bases between. Germline V gene lookup returns CDR1 SGHKS and CDR2 YYEKEE (reference sequence). The CDR3 covers 20 residues. CDR3 sequence reads: CASSYLYISGAAGYQETQYF. The CDR3 nucleotides read TGTGCCAGCAGCTACCTTTATATCTCGGGTGCCGCCGGATACCAAGAGACCCAGTACTTC.

This clone was observed a single time. The gene calls are TRBV2 and TRBJ1-4; D is undetermined. V lost 9 bases and J lost 0, with 20 bases in between. The CDR3 contains 17 residues. CDR1 SNHLY and CDR2 FYNNEI come from the germline V gene. The DNA of the CDR3 is TGTGCCAGTTCCCAGCGGCAGATCATTGCAACTAATGAAAAACTGTTTTTT. Encoded protein: CASSQRQIIATNEKLFF.

The J gene is TRBJ2-5, the V gene TRBV9; TRBD2 agrees at 11 bases. The CDR3 length is 15 residues. CDR1 is SGDLS and CDR2 is YYNGEE in the germline V gene. The V segment lost 4 bases and the J segment 2 bases; nucleotides outside the gene matches: 4. The CDR3 region is CASSTRLAGQETQYF. CDR3 nucleotides: TGTGCCAGCAGCACCCGACTAGCGGGGCAAGAGACCCAGTACTTC.

The V call is TRBV10-2, the J call TRBJ1-3, with D uncertain. The CDR3 covers 11 residues. Germline loops: CDR1 WSHSY, CDR2 SAAADI. V gave up 8 bases and J gave up 4 bases, with 6 bases separating them. The DNA for the CDR3 is TGCGCCAGCGCTGGGGGAAACACCATATATTTT. Translated, it gives CASAGGNTIYF.